Below are 14 T cell receptor beta chains sequenced from a single sample in a study of T-cell reconstitution after alpha-beta-depleted transplantation in children. Unique molecular identifiers were used in preparing the TCRbeta library. TCRdb ran MiXCR on the PCR reads and lists one entry per CDR3 protein. The sample has approximately 340,000 distinct CDR3 sequences, around 10% seen once. Here the sequenced sample was PBMCs from the stem cell graft donor, taken from the stem cell graft. The receptors were sampled from a human donor who donated a stem cell graft to a child with acute lymphoblastic leukemia.

CDR3 sequence: CASSQGTGGSYEQYF. In DNA form, the CDR3 reads TGTGCCAGCAGCCAAGGGACAGGGGGATCCTACGAGCAGTACTTC. The chain carries TRBV4-2 and TRBJ2-7; 10 bases are a match to TRBD1. The CDR3 is 15 amino acids. The germline V gene has CDR1 LGHNA and CDR2 YNFKEQ. Unmatched junction bases numbered 1, after V lost 1 base and J lost 1 base.

This clonotype occurred a few times. The gene calls are TRBV4-3 and TRBJ2-6; the D gene is possibly TRBD1 (5 bases). The CDR3 covers 16 residues. Germline CDR1 and CDR2: LGHNA and YSLEER. V lost 4 bases and J 0 bases, leaving 10 bases between the germline ends. The CDR3 DNA follows: TGCGCCAGCAGCCTAGACAGTTACTCTGGGGCCAACGTCCTGACTTTC. Translated, it gives CASSLDSYSGANVLTF.

J is TRBJ2-1 and V is TRBV11-1; 7 bases align to TRBD2. Germline V gene data show CDR1 as SGHAT and CDR2 as FQDESV (reference sequence). J lost 8 bases, V lost 0 bases, and 19 bases had no gene match. The CDR3 length is 19 residues. CDR3 sequence (DNA): TGTGCCAGCAGCTTAGCGGCGGGCCCACAGCGGGGCCAGGGACATGAGCAGTTCTTC. Translated: CASSLAAGPQRGQGHEQFF.

This chain connects TRBV11-2 to TRBJ2-1, with 11 nucleotides matching TRBD2. CDR3 length: 20 residues. The V gene end was trimmed by 2 bases and the J gene end by 0 bases; junction bases not matched to a gene: 12. CDR1 SGHAT and CDR2 FQNNGV come from the germline V gene. The CDR3 region has the DNA TGTGCCAGCAGCTTATTTCCCGGGACTAGCGGCTCGAGCTCCTACAATGAGCAGTTCTTC. Protein sequence: CASSLFPGTSGSSSYNEQFF.

This clonotype turned up a few times. The V gene is TRBV2, the J gene TRBJ1-2; 10 bases map to TRBD1. Germline V gene data show CDR1 as SNHLY and CDR2 as FYNNEI. Trimming at V came to 8 bases and at J to 7 bases, leaving 1 base not matched to a gene. The CDR3 is made up of 11 amino acids. The CDR3 protein is CASRDRGGYTF. CDR3 sequence (DNA): TGTGCCAGCCGGGACAGGGGTGGCTACACCTTC.

The chain has TRBV25-1 and TRBJ2-7, with 13 bases lining up with TRBD2. V lost 6 bases, J lost 7 bases, and 12 bases stayed unmatched. Germline loops: CDR1 MGHDK, CDR2 SYGVNS. There are 16 residues in the CDR3. CDR3 protein: CASSPPGLAGVVEQYF. Written as DNA, the CDR3 is TGTGCCAGCAGCCCCCCCGGACTAGCGGGAGTAGTTGAGCAGTACTTC.

There are a few counts of this clonotype. The chain is built from TRBV25-1 and TRBJ2-7; a possible D gene is TRBD1 (6 bases). Germline values: CDR1 MGHDK, CDR2 SYGVNS. The CDR3 has 15 amino acids. V was shortened by 2 bases and J by 3 bases, with 14 bases between the two germline ends. The CDR3 loop is CASSERGRTVYEQYF. DNA for the CDR3: TGTGCCAGCAGTGAAAGGGGCCGGACAGTCTACGAGCAGTACTTC.

This chain connects TRBV27 to TRBJ2-5; 14 nucleotides align to TRBD2. The CDR3 runs 17 residues. J was trimmed by 4 bases and V by 6 bases; bases with no gene match: 10. Per germline, CDR1 MNHEY and CDR2 SMNVEV (reference sequence). The DNA for the CDR3 is TGTGCCAGCAGCGGACTAGCGGGAGGTATCGGGCTAGAGACCCAGTACTTC. Its protein is CASSGLAGGIGLETQYF.

Details on this clonotype: Possible read error: a much larger clone is one base away. Without the conserved terminal phenylalanine or tryptophan, this CDR3 likely stems from a read error. The CDR3 spells CASSLGGRVYNEQFL. CDR3 DNA: TGTGCCAGCAGTTTGGGCGGGAGGGTCTACAATGAGCAGTTCTTG. The chain has TRBV12-3 or TRBV12-4 and TRBJ2-1; 9 positions match TRBD2. After removal of 3 bases from V and 3 bases from J, the junction contained 3 bases not matched to a gene. The CDR3 consists of 15 residues.

In its sample, this clonotype was seen a few times. The rearrangement uses TRBV10-3 and TRBJ2-5, with 7 bases that match TRBD2. Looked up from germline, CDR1 is ENHRY and CDR2 is SYGVKD. V dropped 6 bases and J dropped 4; count of bases not matched to a gene: 5. The CDR3 sequence is 13 residues long. The CDR3 loop reads CAISASGGETQYF. The CDR3 nucleotides are TGTGCCATCAGCGCTAGCGGAGGAGAGACCCAGTACTTC.

This chain connects TRBV9 to TRBJ2-6, with a weak D call TRBD2 (5 bases). The CDR3 has 18 amino acids. With 3 bases removed from V and 4 bases from J, the gap between germline ends came to 20 bases. Per the germline V gene, CDR1 is SGDLS and CDR2 is YYNGEE. The CDR3 protein is CASSGRRAGSDGANVLTF. In nucleotides, the CDR3 is TGTGCCAGCAGCGGCAGGCGGGCGGGCTCAGACGGGGCCAACGTCCTGACTTTC. Looking up the rest from reference TRBV9 and TRBJ2-6 gives the full variable domain: DSGVTQTPKHLITATGQRVTLRCSPRSGDLSVYWYQQSLDQGLQFLIQYYNGEERAKGNILERFSAQQFPDLHSELNLSSLELGDSALYFCASSGRRAGSDGANVLTFGAGSRLTVL.

This clonotype was counted a few times. The V and J genes are TRBV6-2 or TRBV6-3 and TRBJ2-6; a possible D gene is TRBD2 (6 bases). The CDR3 has 16 residues. In germline, CDR1 is MNHEY, CDR2 SVGEGT. V was trimmed by 0 bases and J by 3 bases, leaving 9 bases between them. CDR3 DNA sequence: TGTGCCAGCAGTTACTCTCGGGGGTTTGGGGCCAACGTCCTGACTTTC. Its protein product is CASSYSRGFGANVLTF.

A word on this clonotype: At one end, the junction sequence differs from germline, possibly due to a read error. The chain carries TRBV11-3 and TRBJ2-1, with 13 bases fitting TRBD2. CDR1 SGHNT and CDR2 YENEEA come from the germline V gene. The CDR3 has 17 residues. The CDR3 DNA reads TGTGCCACCAGCTTCTCCGGGACTAGCGGGATCTACAATGAGCAGTTCTTC. It specifies CATSFSGTSGIYNEQFF. Drawing the rest from reference TRBV11-3 and TRBJ2-1, the complete variable domain is EAGVVQSPRYKIIEKKQPVAFWCNPISGHNTLYWYLQNLGQGPELLIRYENEEAVDDSQLPKDRFSAERLKGVDSTLKIQPAELGDSAVYLCATSFSGTSGIYNEQFFGPGTRLTVL.

This clonotype was seen a few times. The chain has TRBV7-3 and TRBJ2-2; D not certain. Germline V gene lookup returns CDR1 SGHTA and CDR2 FQGTGA. V was clipped by 2 bases and J by 5 bases, with 6 bases between them. This CDR3 is 13 amino acids long. In DNA form, the CDR3 reads TGTGCCAGCAGCTTACGGGCTACCGGGGAGCTGTTTTTT. Translating gives CASSLRATGELFF. Variable domain in full (rest from reference TRBV7-3 and TRBJ2-2): GAGVSQTPSNKVTEKGKYVELRCDPISGHTALYWYRQSLGQGPEFLIYFQGTGAADDSGLPNDRFFAVRPEGSVSTLKIQRTERGDSAVYLCASSLRATGELFFGEGSRLTVL.